At least ten counts were recorded for the clone carrying this T cell receptor beta chain. RNA transcripts were the template for amplifying TCR beta CDR3 regions. When the TCR CDR3 underwent first-round RT-PCR, the HTBI primer set was used. TCRdb reanalysed the multiplex PCR reads using MiXCR and keeps one entry per CDR3 protein. The profile shows fewer than 110,000 distinct CDR3 sequences, approximately 15% of them singletons. CDR1 SGHVS and CDR2 FQNEAQ come from the germline V gene. V shed 4 bases, J shed 6 bases, and the junction held 1 base outside the gene matches. CDR3 size: 13 residues. The record originates from a study of T cells in Graves' hyperthyroidism and ophthalmopathy.

The source material was blood. This chain connects TRBV7-8 to TRBJ2-2; 8 nucleotides agree with TRBD2. The TCR originated in a woman aged 50 to 65 with Graves' hyperthyroidism. CDR3 in amino acids: CASSSREAGELFF. Written as DNA, the CDR3 is TGTGCCAGCAGCTCGCGGGAGGCCGGGGAGCTGTTTTTT.